One and the same sample provided the 10 T cell receptor beta chains below, sequenced in a study of cytomegalovirus exposure and HLA in healthy donors (TCRdb year 2017). The library was prepared using the immunoSEQ multiplex PCR assay. A mixture of 60 forward primers for TCR Vbeta segments and 13 reverse primers for TCR Jbeta segments was used in the multiplex PCR. Here the immuneACCESS table is served through TCRdb, limited to in-frame sequences with V and J called. Missing clones are a known gap in these copies; in checked studies unresolved V genes cover under half, and the rest lacks a known reason. Counted in this sample were about 140,000 clones; less than 90% of them appeared once. Of the sample, approximately 1.4% is held by the ten largest clones. The sample comprised PBMCs. Receptor source: a man aged 40-50 years in good health and CMV-seronegative.

This chain joins TRBV10-3 and TRBJ2-7, with D perhaps TRBD2 (5 bases). The CDR3 is made up of 13 amino acids. V shed 7 bases and J shed 4 bases, with 14 bases lying between them. Germline V gene sequence: CDR1 ENHRY, CDR2 SYGVKD. Written as DNA, the CDR3 is TGTGCCATCATGGTGGGAGAGACGTACGAGCAGTACTTC. Its translation: CAIMVGETYEQYF.

The chain employs TRBV30 and TRBJ1-5, with 9 bases matching TRBD1. Germline V lookup: CDR1 GTSNPN, CDR2 SVGIG (reference sequence). The CDR3 extends over 14 amino acids. V shed 1 base, J shed 4 bases, and the junction held 2 bases outside the gene matches. The CDR3 coding sequence is TGTGCCTGGAGTGAAGGGACAGGGAATCAGCCCCAGCATTTT. Translated, it gives CAWSEGTGNQPQHF.

The chain recombines TRBV15 with TRBJ1-4; D ambiguous. Trimming stripped 7 bases from V and 0 bases from J, with 6 bases between. Germline-derived CDR1 and CDR2 are LNHNV and YYDKDF (reference sequence). CDR3 size: 13 residues. The CDR3 region is CATTRATNEKLFF. CDR3 bases: TGTGCCACCACCCGGGCAACTAATGAAAAACTGTTTTTT.

The chain has TRBV5-4 and TRBJ2-1; 7 nucleotides match TRBD2. V trimming: 4 bases; J trimming: 3 bases; junction bases outside the gene matches: 10. The CDR3 runs to 16 residues. Germline assignment: CDR1 SGHNT and CDR2 YYREEE (reference sequence). CDR3 amino acids: CASSRGGAGSYNEQFF. In nucleotides, the CDR3 is TGTGCCAGCAGCCGGGGAGGAGCGGGGAGCTACAATGAGCAGTTCTTC.

V is TRBV5-5 and J is TRBJ1-1, with TRBD1 as a possible D gene (6 bases). The ends were cut back, 2 bases at V and 5 bases at J, with 16 bases in the middle. CDR3 length: 15 residues. The germline V gene has CDR1 SGHKS and CDR2 YYEKEE (reference sequence). As DNA, the CDR3 is TGTGCCAGCAGCTTCGCAGGGGCCTTGGGTACTGAAGCTTTCTTT. Residues: CASSFAGALGTEAFF.

This chain links TRBV5-6 with TRBJ2-1; 15 bases match TRBD2. Trimming cost V 4 bases and J 7 bases; bases outside gene matches: 6. This CDR3 comprises 16 residues. CDR1 is SGHDT and CDR2 is YYEEEE in the germline V gene. The CDR3 DNA sequence: TGTGCCAGCAGCAGCGGACTAGCGGGAGGGGCAAATGAGCAGTTCTTC. Amino acid sequence: CASSSGLAGGANEQFF.

This chain joins TRBV13 and TRBJ2-7, with 11 bases identical to TRBD2. Losses at the gene ends were 4 bases for V and 3 bases for J; bases not matched to a gene: 8. This CDR3 has 16 amino acids. Germline V gene data show CDR1 as PRHDT and CDR2 as FYEKMQ (reference sequence). The DNA of the CDR3 is TGTGCCAGCAGCTCATTCGGGACTAGCGGATTCTACGAGCAGTACTTC. It specifies CASSSFGTSGFYEQYF.

The CDR3 sequence is CASSPTSGGALEQFF. CDR3 bases: TGTGCCAGCTCACCCACTAGCGGGGGGGCCCTTGAGCAGTTCTTC. This chain connects TRBV18 to TRBJ2-1, with 13 bases fitting TRBD2. The CDR3 contains 15 residues. Trimming removed 3 bases from V and 9 bases from J; junction bases left unmatched: 5. Per germline, CDR1 KGHSH and CDR2 LQKENI.

In its sample, this clone was seen a few times. The rearrangement links TRBV7-2 to TRBJ1-2; 10 bases map to TRBD1. The CDR3 contains 14 residues. Germline assignment: CDR1 SGHTA and CDR2 FQGNSA. Trimming took 5 bases from V and 7 from J; bases not matched to a gene: 7. CDR3 sequence reads: CASSPPGQGCGYTF. CDR3 DNA sequence: TGTGCCAGCAGCCCCCCGGGACAGGGGTGTGGCTACACCTTC.

The chain has TRBV9 and TRBJ2-7, with TRBD2 as a possible D gene (6 bases). The ends were cut back, 2 bases at V and 2 bases at J, with 11 bases in the middle. The CDR3 has 14 residues. Germline CDR1 reads SGDLS; CDR2 reads YYNGEE. The CDR3 sequence is CASSVGTQAYEQYF. CDR3 bases: TGTGCCAGCAGCGTTGGGACTCAGGCCTACGAGCAGTACTTC.